The next 13 T cell receptor beta chains were all read from a single sample in a study of identical twins. A single record per CDR3 protein comes from TCRdb applying MiXCR to the 5' RACE reads. The sample shows 1.5 million to 2 million distinct CDR3 sequences, about 30% of them seen only once. The sequenced material came from cord blood. The receptors come from a newborn girl in good health.

V gene TRBV25-1 combines with J gene TRBJ2-2; TRBD1 matches at 9 bases. Germline V gene lookup returns CDR1 MGHDK and CDR2 SYGVNS. CDR3 size: 16 residues. V lost 1 base, J lost 6 bases, and 6 bases stayed unmatched. The DNA of the CDR3 is TGTGCCAGCAGTGAATGGCGGACAGGGGTGCCCGGGGAGCTGTTTTTT. It translates to CASSEWRTGVPGELFF.

The chain uses TRBV27 and TRBJ2-1; TRBD2 matches 9 bases. The end of the DNA is better explained by TRBJ2-7, so the J call may be wrong. CDR3 size: 17 residues. The V gene's germline CDR1 is MNHEY and CDR2 SMNVEV (reference sequence). The CDR3 spells CASSLIGSGSSYNEQYF. CDR3 nucleotide sequence: TGTGCCAGCAGTTTGATCGGTAGCGGGAGCTCCTACAATGAGCAGTACTTC.

J is TRBJ2-3 and V is TRBV5-1; 10 bases line up with TRBD1. The junction had 6 bases not matched to a gene; V was cut back by 4 bases and J by 4 bases. CDR3 length: 15 amino acids. Germline V gene sequence: CDR1 SGHRS, CDR2 YFSETQ. CDR3 in amino acids: CASSAGTGVADTQYF. Here the CDR3 DNA reads TGCGCCAGCAGCGCGGGGACAGGGGTGGCAGATACGCAGTATTTT.

This sequence joins TRBV24-1 and TRBJ2-3, with D unresolved. Germline V gives CDR1 KGHDR, CDR2 SFDVKD. The CDR3 spans 13 residues. V gave up 9 bases and J gave up 0 bases, with 9 bases separating them. The CDR3 loop is CATGRSSTDTQYF. CDR3 bases: TGTGCCACCGGAAGGTCTAGCACAGATACGCAGTATTTT.

Details on this clonotype: A clone one base away is much larger, so this may be a read error. The chain employs TRBV24-1 and TRBJ2-1; weak D call: TRBD2 (6 bases). With 9 bases removed from V and 6 bases from J, the gap between germline ends came to 17 bases. The CDR3 is 14 residues long. CDR1 and CDR2 from the germline V gene are KGHDR and SFDVKD. In nucleotides, the CDR3 is TGTGCCACCCCAGGGACTGGAAAGGGCAATGAGCAGTTCTTC. Translation gives CATPGTGKGNEQFF.

V is TRBV5-1 and J is TRBJ2-3; 7 bases align to TRBD2. CDR3 size: 17 residues. Trimming cost V 0 bases and J 4 bases; bases outside gene matches: 11. Germline V gives CDR1 SGHRS, CDR2 YFSETQ. The CDR3 DNA reads as TGCGCCAGCAGCTTGGGACTAGCATCGGCCGCTGCAGATACGCAGTATTTT. Translation: CASSLGLASAAADTQYF.

The chain combines TRBV6-6 with TRBJ2-1; D is perhaps TRBD1 (6 bases). The length of the CDR3 is 13 residues. Trimming stripped 2 bases from V and 12 bases from J, with 14 bases between. Germline loops: CDR1 MNHNY, CDR2 SVGAGI (reference sequence). The chain's CDR3 is CASSYAGTLAQFF. DNA for the CDR3: TGTGCCAGCAGTTACGCCGGGACATTAGCGCAGTTCTTC.

In DNA, the CDR3 is TGCAGTGCCAGTCTTCGGGGACCCTACAATGAGCAGTACTTC. Encoded protein: CSASLRGPYNEQYF. The V gene is TRBV20-1, the J gene TRBJ2-7; possibly TRBD1 or TRBD2 for D (5 bases each). Trimming took off 6 bases at V and 7 bases at J, with 22 bases between the two ends. Germline CDR1 and CDR2: DFQATT and SNEGSKA (reference sequence). CDR3 size: 14 residues.

The genes are TRBV10-3 and TRBJ1-1, with a tentative D call TRBD1 (5 bases). The germline V gene has CDR1 ENHRY and CDR2 SYGVKD. The CDR3 spans 15 residues. V lost 6 bases to trimming and J lost 5 bases, with 19 bases between them. The CDR3: CAISGRTRRPTEAFF. For the CDR3, the DNA is TGTGCCATCAGCGGAAGGACACGGCGGCCAACTGAAGCTTTCTTT.

Ten or more counts support this clonotype. The chain links TRBV28 to TRBJ2-7; D perhaps matches TRBD2 (5 bases). The CDR3 runs 13 residues. Germline V lookup: CDR1 MDHEN, CDR2 SYDVKM. With 9 bases removed from V and 2 bases from J, the gap between germline ends came to 14 bases. The CDR3 loop reads CASLNAGAYEQYF. The CDR3 region has the DNA TGTGCCAGTCTAAATGCCGGGGCCTACGAGCAGTACTTC.

This clonotype was picked up many times. The CDR3 here is CASSLRAGGQFF. As DNA, the CDR3 is TGTGCCAGCAGTTTGAGAGCGGGAGGACAGTTCTTC. The chain couples TRBV28 to TRBJ2-1, with 9 bases aligning to TRBD2. Germline CDR1 reads MDHEN; CDR2 reads SYDVKM. Germline trimming cut 3 bases from V and 13 bases from J; bases unmatched to any gene: 4. The CDR3 covers 12 residues.

Details on this clonotype: Here the CDR3 omits its conserved ending phenylalanine or tryptophan, so a read error is the likely source. In DNA, the CDR3 is TGCGCCAGCAGCTTGGGACTAGCGGTGGGGGAGACCCAGTACTTA. It encodes CASSLGLAVGETQYL. The chain employs TRBV5-1 and TRBJ2-5; 9 bases agree with TRBD2. This CDR3 has 15 residues. The junction had 5 bases not matched to a gene; V was cut back by 0 bases and J by 5 bases. Germline loops: CDR1 SGHRS, CDR2 YFSETQ.

J is TRBJ2-1 and V is TRBV28, with 8 bases identical to TRBD2. The CDR3 extends over 14 amino acids. V lost 4 bases to trimming and J lost 8 bases; unmatched junction nucleotides: 7. The germline CDR1 and CDR2 sequences are MDHEN and SYDVKM. This CDR3 is CASSSLAGRDEQFF. CDR3 bases: TGTGCCAGCAGTTCATTAGCGGGACGAGATGAGCAGTTCTTC. Drawing the rest from reference TRBV28 and TRBJ2-1, the complete variable domain is DVKVTQSSRYLVKRTGEKVFLECVQDMDHENMFWYRQDPGLGLRLIYFSYDVKMKEKGDIPEGYSVSREKKERFSLILESASTNQTSMYLCASSSLAGRDEQFFGPGTRLTVL.